The source of this TCR beta chain is a study of blood T cell repertoires in COVID-19. This clone has only one observation. Measured with immunoSEQ multiplex PCR; TCRdb has only the in-frame clones, and not every one. The data hold fewer than 650,000 clones, with about 88% observed a single time. V was pared by 3 bases and J by 7 bases, with 12 bases of the junction left unmatched. The CDR3 loop spans 17 amino acids. Germline CDR1 is LNHDA and CDR2 is SQIVND (reference sequence). This sequence originates from a woman aged 45 to 65 with COVID-19, enrolled during active disease. The chain combines TRBV19 with TRBJ2-1; 10 bases agree with TRBD1. Source material: peripheral blood. CDR3 nucleotides: TGTGCCAGTAGTATGTTTTATGGGGACAGGGGCGAGAATGAGCAGTTCTTC. The encoded protein is CASSMFYGDRGENEQFF.